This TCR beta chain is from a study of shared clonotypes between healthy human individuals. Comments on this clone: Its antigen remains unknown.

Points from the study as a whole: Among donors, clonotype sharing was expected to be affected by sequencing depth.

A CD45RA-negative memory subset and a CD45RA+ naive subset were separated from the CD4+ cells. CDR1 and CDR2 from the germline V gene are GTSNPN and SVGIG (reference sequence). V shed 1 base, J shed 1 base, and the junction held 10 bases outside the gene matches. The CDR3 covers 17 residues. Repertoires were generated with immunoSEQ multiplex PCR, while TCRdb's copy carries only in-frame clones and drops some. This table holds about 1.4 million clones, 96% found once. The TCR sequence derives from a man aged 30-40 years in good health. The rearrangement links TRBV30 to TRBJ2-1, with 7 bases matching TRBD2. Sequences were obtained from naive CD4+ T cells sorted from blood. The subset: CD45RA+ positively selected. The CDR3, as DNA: TGTGCCTGGAGTGGAGGGGCTAGCGGCCCATCCTACAATGAGCAGTTCTTC. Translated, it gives CAWSGGASGPSYNEQFF.